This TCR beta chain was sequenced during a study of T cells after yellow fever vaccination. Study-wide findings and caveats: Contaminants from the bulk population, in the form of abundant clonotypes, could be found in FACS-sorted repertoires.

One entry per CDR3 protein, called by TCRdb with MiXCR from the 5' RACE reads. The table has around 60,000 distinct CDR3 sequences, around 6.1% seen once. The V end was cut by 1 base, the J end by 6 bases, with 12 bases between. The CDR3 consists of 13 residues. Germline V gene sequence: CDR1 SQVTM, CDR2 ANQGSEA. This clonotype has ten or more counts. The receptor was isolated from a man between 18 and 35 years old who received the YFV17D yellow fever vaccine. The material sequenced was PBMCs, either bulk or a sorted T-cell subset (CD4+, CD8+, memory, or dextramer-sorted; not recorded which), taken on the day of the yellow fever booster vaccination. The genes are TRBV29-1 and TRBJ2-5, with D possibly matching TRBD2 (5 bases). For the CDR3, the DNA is TGCAGCGTTGAAGTAGGACTTGGGAAGACCCAGTACTTC. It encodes CSVEVGLGKTQYF. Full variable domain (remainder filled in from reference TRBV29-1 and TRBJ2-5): SAVISQKPSRDICQRGTSLTIQCQVDSQVTMMFWYRQQPGQSLTLIATANQGSEATYESGFVIDKFPISRPNLTFSTLTVSNMSPEDSSIYLCSVEVGLGKTQYFGPGTRLLVL.